The 23 T cell receptor beta chains listed next were all sequenced from one sample in a study of early T cells in non-severe SARS-CoV-2 infection. TCRdb reprocessed the 5' RACE reads with MiXCR, giving one entry per CDR3 protein. The repertoire holds fewer than 90,000 distinct CDR3 sequences, more than 13% seen once, with approximately 11% in the top ten. Sequenced sample: whole blood. All receptors come from an adult who was a healthcare worker with PCR-confirmed SARS-CoV-2 infection or an uninfected control (not recorded which).

Many counts were recorded for this clonotype. The rearrangement links TRBV19 to TRBJ1-2, with D unresolved. This CDR3 contains 12 residues. The germline V gene has CDR1 LNHDA and CDR2 SQIVND (reference sequence). The V gene lost 5 bases and the J gene lost 8 bases, with 12 bases spanning the gap. CDR3 coding DNA: TGTGCCAGTAGTGTCTGGGTTGGAGGCTACACCTTC. Translating gives CASSVWVGGYTF.

This clonotype has ten or more counts. This chain joins TRBV27 and TRBJ1-2; TRBD1 is a possible D gene (5 bases). Germline-derived CDR1 and CDR2 are MNHEY and SMNVEV (reference sequence). V lost 0 bases to trimming and J lost 8 bases, with 16 bases between them. CDR3 length: 15 residues. For the CDR3, the DNA is TGTGCCAGCAGTTTATCGATGGGGCGTTATGAAGGCTACACCTTC. Its translation: CASSLSMGRYEGYTF.

This clonotype was counted at least ten times. This sequence joins TRBV18 and TRBJ2-3; 7 positions agree with TRBD2. The CDR3 is 17 amino acids. CDR1 and CDR2 from the germline V gene are KGHSH and LQKENI. V lost 0 bases to trimming and J lost 0 bases; unmatched junction nucleotides: 6. The CDR3 here is CASSPPTSDPSTDTQYF. CDR3 DNA sequence: TGTGCCAGCTCACCACCCACTAGCGACCCGAGCACAGATACGCAGTATTTT.

This chain connects TRBV28 to TRBJ2-7; D not resolved. The germline CDR1 and CDR2 sequences are MDHEN and SYDVKM. Trimming cost V 5 bases and J 4 bases, with 9 bases left between them. The CDR3 is made up of 12 amino acids. The CDR3 loop is CASSILLYEQYF. The CDR3, as DNA: TGTGCCAGCAGTATCCTGTTATACGAGCAGTACTTC.

This clonotype appeared a few times. The chain has TRBV29-1 and TRBJ1-1; D is ambiguous. CDR1 is SQVTM and CDR2 is ANQGSEA in the germline V gene. The CDR3 loop spans 12 amino acids. V dropped 3 bases and J dropped 8 bases, with 13 bases sitting between them. CDR3: CSVEGSSLEAFF. CDR3 DNA: TGCAGCGTTGAGGGGTCCTCGCTGGAAGCTTTCTTT.

The chain joins TRBV20-1 to TRBJ2-1; 10 nucleotides align to TRBD2. Germline V lookup: CDR1 DFQATT, CDR2 SNEGSKA (reference sequence). The CDR3 runs to 16 residues. Germline trimming cut 3 bases from V and 1 base from J; bases unmatched to any gene: 6. The CDR3 sequence is CSARSELAGSYNEQFF. Here the CDR3 DNA reads TGCAGTGCTAGGTCAGAACTAGCGGGGTCCTACAATGAGCAGTTCTTC.

The rearrangement uses TRBV5-1 and TRBJ1-4, with D unclear. V was trimmed by 2 bases and J by 7 bases, leaving 15 bases between them. This CDR3 contains 15 residues. CDR1 and CDR2 from the germline V gene are SGHRS and YFSETQ. Written as DNA, the CDR3 is TGCGCCAGCAGCTTTGCGACGAGCGAGAGTGAAAAACTGTTTTTT. Protein sequence: CASSFATSESEKLFF.

The V call is TRBV6-4, the J call TRBJ2-3, with TRBD2 matching 13 bases. V shed 5 bases and J 5 bases; nucleotides not matched to a gene: 10. This CDR3 spans 17 amino acids. The germline CDR1 and CDR2 sequences are MRHNA and SNTAGT. The CDR3 coding sequence is TGTGCCAGCAGTCAACTAGCGGGGGGGCACTCGGAAGATACGCAGTATTTT. This translates into CASSQLAGGHSEDTQYF.

This sequence joins TRBV10-3 and TRBJ2-6; tentatively, D is TRBD1 (6 bases). The CDR3 length is 18 residues. Trimming removed 5 bases from V and 2 bases from J, with 19 bases in between. CDR1 is ENHRY and CDR2 is SYGVKD in the germline V gene. This CDR3 reads CAISRTTGKLAGANVLTF. The CDR3 bases are TGTGCCATCAGTAGAACTACAGGGAAGCTGGCTGGGGCCAACGTCCTGACTTTC.

This sequence joins TRBV10-3 and TRBJ2-2; D uncertain. This CDR3 contains 15 residues. Germline assignment: CDR1 ENHRY and CDR2 SYGVKD. Trimming took off 3 bases at V and 3 bases at J, with 11 bases between the two ends. CDR3 in amino acids: CAISEVPRDTGELFF. The CDR3 nucleotides are TGTGCCATCAGTGAAGTTCCTAGGGACACCGGGGAGCTGTTTTTT.

This sequence joins TRBV12-3 or TRBV12-4 and TRBJ1-5, with 8 bases aligning to TRBD1. CDR3 length: 15 amino acids. The trim removed 6 bases at V and 6 bases at J, leaving 10 bases unmatched. CDR3: CASRGQDSLSQPQHF. Written as DNA, the CDR3 is TGTGCCAGCAGGGGACAGGACAGTTTGAGTCAGCCCCAGCATTTT.

This sequence joins TRBV20-1 and TRBJ2-5, with 7 bases that match TRBD2. V lost 3 bases to trimming and J lost 1 base; unmatched junction nucleotides: 11. Germline V gene sequence: CDR1 DFQATT, CDR2 SNEGSKA (reference sequence). This CDR3 contains 16 residues. CDR3 sequence reads: CSASHDSGQFQETQYF. Here the CDR3 DNA reads TGCAGTGCTAGCCATGATAGCGGGCAATTCCAAGAGACCCAGTACTTC.

To note about this clonotype: A read error is likely, as this CDR3 ends without the conserved phenylalanine or tryptophan. The rearrangement uses TRBV28 and TRBJ1-2; D is possibly TRBD1 (5 bases). The CDR3 spans 14 residues. V was pared by 6 bases and J by 1 base, with 12 bases between. Germline lookup yields CDR1 MDHEN and CDR2 SYDVKM. The CDR3, as DNA: TGTGCCAGCAGGCAGGGATCCTTTAACTATGGCTACACCCTC. Protein product: CASRQGSFNYGYTL.

This clonotype has ten or more counts. This chain connects TRBV6-4 to TRBJ1-1, with unresolved D. Trimming pared 6 bases from V and 3 bases from J, leaving 14 bases between. The CDR3 runs 14 residues. Germline V gene sequence: CDR1 MRHNA, CDR2 SNTAGT. The DNA for the CDR3 is TGTGCCAGCAGGAGTACAGCCAAGGACACTGAAGCTTTCTTT. Encoded protein: CASRSTAKDTEAFF.

This clonotype was seen only a few times. The gene calls are TRBV9 and TRBJ2-3, with 7 bases that match TRBD2. Per germline, CDR1 SGDLS and CDR2 YYNGEE. The ends lost 6 bases at V and 2 bases at J; junction bases unmatched: 9. CDR3 length: 15 amino acids. CDR3 nucleotides: TGTGCCAGCACCCCCGGGACTATAAACACAGATACGCAGTATTTT. Its translation is CASTPGTINTDTQYF.

This rearrangement joins TRBV20-1 to TRBJ1-1, with unresolved D. Germline values: CDR1 DFQATT, CDR2 SNEGSKA (reference sequence). The CDR3 runs to 14 residues. V was clipped by 6 bases and J by 0 bases, with 14 bases between them. The chain's CDR3 is CSANRQELNTEAFF. CDR3 DNA: TGCAGTGCGAACAGACAAGAATTGAACACTGAAGCTTTCTTT.

This clonotype appeared a few times. This chain connects TRBV20-1 to TRBJ2-3; 11 bases agree with TRBD2. There are 14 residues in the CDR3. The J segment lost 2 bases and the V segment lost 6 bases, leaving 4 bases of the junction unmatched. CDR1 is DFQATT and CDR2 is SNEGSKA in the germline V gene (reference sequence). The CDR3 sequence is CSARLAGNTDTQYF. CDR3 DNA sequence: TGCAGTGCCAGACTAGCGGGGAACACAGATACGCAGTATTTT.

This clonotype was found a few times. This chain joins TRBV18 and TRBJ1-1, with no clear D. V shed 0 bases and J shed 8 bases, with 7 bases lying between them. The CDR3 spans 12 residues. The germline V gene has CDR1 KGHSH and CDR2 LQKENI. The CDR3 loop reads CASSPPIGEAFF. The CDR3 DNA reads as TGTGCCAGCTCACCACCCATCGGGGAAGCTTTCTTT.

CDR3 DNA sequence: TGCAGTGCTAGTATAGTAAGACAGTCACGAGAAAAACTGTTTTTT. Translation: CSASIVRQSREKLFF. V usage is TRBV20-1 and J usage is TRBJ1-4; tentative D call: TRBD1 (5 bases). V dropped 3 bases and J dropped 8 bases, with 19 bases sitting between them. From germline, CDR1 is DFQATT and CDR2 SNEGSKA (reference sequence). This CDR3 has 15 amino acids.

This clonotype was seen repeatedly, ten times or more. This sequence joins TRBV29-1 and TRBJ1-1; unclear D gene. Germline V gene lookup returns CDR1 SQVTM and CDR2 ANQGSEA. With 2 bases removed from V and 0 bases from J, the gap between germline ends came to 7 bases. The CDR3 loop spans 13 amino acids. The CDR3 coding sequence is TGCAGCGTTGAACAAGGCATGAACACTGAAGCTTTCTTT. This codes for CSVEQGMNTEAFF.

This clonotype was detected a few times. This chain uses TRBV18 with TRBJ2-1; a weak D match, TRBD1 (5 bases). The CDR3 spans 13 residues. V lost 3 bases and J lost 10, with 13 bases in between. The germline gives CDR1 KGHSH, CDR2 LQKENI. The CDR3 reads CASSPLGVKEQFF. The CDR3 region has the DNA TGTGCCAGCTCACCGCTAGGGGTGAAGGAGCAGTTCTTC.

V and J are TRBV11-2 and TRBJ2-1; D not certain. The CDR3 consists of 13 residues. V shed 0 bases and J shed 8 bases, with 8 bases lying between them. CDR1 is SGHAT and CDR2 is FQNNGV in the germline V gene. Here the CDR3 DNA reads TGTGCCAGCAGCTTAGATAGTGAGTATGAGCAGTTCTTC. It encodes CASSLDSEYEQFF.

Here the CDR3 reads CASSYATTDTQYF. CDR3 nucleotides: TGTGCCAGCAGTTATGCGACCACAGATACGCAGTATTTT. The J gene is TRBJ2-3, the V gene TRBV12-3 or TRBV12-4; D is ambiguous. Deletions cut 4 bases from V and 2 bases from J, with 7 bases between. There are 13 residues in the CDR3.